Listed here are 20 T cell receptor beta chains from one sample, sequenced in a study of cytomegalovirus exposure and HLA in healthy donors. Libraries were prepared by immunoSEQ multiplex PCR; TCRdb keeps only in-frame clonotypes and omits some of them. The sample carries about 130,000 clones, approximately 95% recorded once. Input material: PBMCs. The receptors were gathered from a young man in good health and CMV-seronegative.

The chain has TRBV13 and TRBJ2-1, with 13 bases lining up with TRBD2. Germline V gene data show CDR1 as PRHDT and CDR2 as FYEKMQ (reference sequence). The length of the CDR3 is 17 residues. With 5 bases clipped from V and 0 bases from J, the junction kept 4 bases outside the gene matches. DNA for the CDR3: TGTGCCAGCAGCATGGGACTAGCGGGGACCTCCTACAATGAGCAGTTCTTC. Translated, it gives CASSMGLAGTSYNEQFF.

This clone was seen a single time. V is TRBV28 and J is TRBJ2-2; TRBD2 aligns across 10 bases. In germline, CDR1 is MDHEN, CDR2 SYDVKM. Germline trimming cut 5 bases from V and 7 bases from J; bases unmatched to any gene: 10. The CDR3 sequence is 16 residues long. CDR3 sequence: CASSPQLIAGGGELFF. The CDR3 coding sequence is TGTGCCAGCAGTCCCCAATTAATAGCGGGGGGCGGGGAGCTGTTTTTT.

CDR3 coding DNA: TGTGCCAGCAGTCTGGACCGCCACGGGACTAGCGGAGCCTACAATGAGCAGTTCTTC. This sequence encodes CASSLDRHGTSGAYNEQFF. The chain combines TRBV27 with TRBJ2-1; 11 positions agree with TRBD2. From germline, CDR1 is MNHEY and CDR2 SMNVEV (reference sequence). V lost 5 bases to trimming and J lost 2 bases; unmatched junction nucleotides: 14. The CDR3 contains 19 residues.

The chain has TRBV29-1 and TRBJ2-1; 7 bases match TRBD2. J lost 0 bases, V lost 7 bases, and 6 bases had no gene match. Germline assignment: CDR1 SQVTM and CDR2 ANQGSEA. The CDR3 is 14 amino acids. The chain's CDR3 is CSALGGTSYNEQFF. The CDR3 bases are TGCAGCGCCCTCGGGGGGACCTCCTACAATGAGCAGTTCTTC.

This chain uses TRBV10-3 with TRBJ1-3, with D perhaps TRBD1 (5 bases). CDR3 length equals 14 residues. Per germline, CDR1 ENHRY and CDR2 SYGVKD. The V and J ends lost 6 bases and 0 bases respectively, with 9 bases between them. For the CDR3, the DNA is TGTGCCATCAGGAACGGGGGCTCTGGAAACACCATATATTTT. It yields the protein CAIRNGGSGNTIYF.

This chain joins TRBV4-1 and TRBJ2-7, with 7 bases lining up with TRBD1. The CDR3 runs to 14 residues. In germline, CDR1 is MGHRA, CDR2 YSYEKL. The junction had 6 bases not matched to a gene; V was cut back by 6 bases and J by 1 base. CDR3 residues: CASRPTDRSYEQYF. The CDR3 DNA follows: TGCGCCAGCAGGCCCACGGACAGGTCCTACGAGCAGTACTTC.

The gene calls are TRBV6-5 and TRBJ1-1, with a tentative D call TRBD1 (6 bases). The CDR3 has 15 residues. Germline V gives CDR1 MNHEY, CDR2 SVGAGI. V was pared by 6 bases and J by 0 bases, with 14 bases between. Written as DNA, the CDR3 is TGTGCCAGCAGCCGTCTGAGACAGGTGAACACTGAAGCTTTCTTT. Translating it yields CASSRLRQVNTEAFF.

This rearrangement joins TRBV11-2 to TRBJ2-2, with TRBD1 as a possible D gene (5 bases). Germline V lookup: CDR1 SGHAT, CDR2 FQNNGV. V was clipped by 5 bases and J by 3 bases, with 13 bases between them. This CDR3 is built from 15 residues. CDR3 nucleotide sequence: TGTGCCAGCAGCCCCCACAGGACCCACACCGGGGAGCTGTTTTTT. It specifies CASSPHRTHTGELFF. The full variable domain, rest sourced from reference TRBV11-2 and TRBJ2-2, is EAGVAQSPRYKIIEKRQSVAFWCNPISGHATLYWYQQILGQGPKLLIQFQNNGVVDDSQLPKDRFSAERLKGVDSTLKIQPAKLEDSAVYLCASSPHRTHTGELFFGEGSRLTVL.

The J gene is TRBJ2-3, the V gene TRBV18; no definite D call. V lost 3 bases and J lost 4, with 14 bases in between. Per the germline V gene, CDR1 is KGHSH and CDR2 is LQKENI. The CDR3 has 15 residues. The DNA for the CDR3 is TGTGCCAGCTCACCTCTCGGGTCTTCCCCAGATACGCAGTATTTT. Its protein product is CASSPLGSSPDTQYF.

J is TRBJ2-1 and V is TRBV4-3, with TRBD2 matching over 9 bases. V was pared by 5 bases and J by 1 base, with 3 bases of the junction left unmatched. The germline gives CDR1 LGHNA, CDR2 YSLEER. The CDR3 contains 15 residues. CDR3 loop: CASSVLAGSYNEQFF. The CDR3 DNA follows: TGCGCCAGCAGCGTTCTAGCGGGATCCTACAATGAGCAGTTCTTC.

The J gene is TRBJ2-1, the V gene TRBV18, with 7 bases aligning to TRBD1. The CDR3 has 15 residues. The V and J ends lost 6 bases and 2 bases, in that order; junction bases with no gene match: 7. Germline values: CDR1 KGHSH, CDR2 LQKENI. The CDR3 DNA follows: TGTGCCAGCTCTCCCCAAGGACAGGCCTACAATGAGCAGTTCTTC. Protein product: CASSPQGQAYNEQFF. The full variable domain, in which reference TRBV18 and TRBJ2-1 provide the parts outside the CDR3, is NAGVMQNPRHLVRRRGQEARLRCSPMKGHSHVYWYRQLPEEGLKFMVYLQKENIIDESGMPKERFSAEFPKEGPSILRIQQVVRGDSAAYFCASSPQGQAYNEQFFGPGTRLTVL.

This chain joins TRBV7-9 and TRBJ2-1, with TRBD2 matching 14 bases. The CDR3 extends over 14 amino acids. The V gene's germline CDR1 is SEHNR and CDR2 FQNEAQ (reference sequence). V was clipped by 5 bases and J by 7 bases; unmatched bases: 1. CDR3 nucleotide sequence: TGTGCCAGCAGCCGACTAGCGGGAGGGAATGAGCAGTTCTTC. The encoded protein is CASSRLAGGNEQFF.

This sequence joins TRBV7-2 and TRBJ2-6; no clear D. The CDR3 loop spans 17 amino acids. The V end was cut by 1 base, the J end by 1 base, with 11 bases between. Germline CDR1 is SGHTA and CDR2 is FQGNSA. The CDR3 sequence: CASSLGPIASGANVLTF. In DNA, the CDR3 is TGTGCCAGCAGCTTAGGGCCCATCGCTTCTGGGGCCAACGTCCTGACTTTC.

This clone is a singleton in its sample. This sequence joins TRBV7-3 and TRBJ2-2, with TRBD1 as a possible D gene (6 bases). Per germline, CDR1 SGHTA and CDR2 FQGTGA. This CDR3 is built from 13 residues. V dropped 5 bases and J dropped 5 bases, with 9 bases sitting between them. In nucleotides, the CDR3 is TGTGCCAGCAGCCATGACAGGACCGGGGAGCTGTTTTTT. The encoded protein is CASSHDRTGELFF. The complete variable domain, with remaining parts taken from reference TRBV7-3 and TRBJ2-2, reads GAGVSQTPSNKVTEKGKYVELRCDPISGHTALYWYRQSLGQGPEFLIYFQGTGAADDSGLPNDRFFAVRPEGSVSTLKIQRTERGDSAVYLCASSHDRTGELFFGEGSRLTVL.

This chain uses TRBV5-1 with TRBJ2-5; TRBD2 might be the D (5 bases). Germline V gene lookup returns CDR1 SGHRS and CDR2 YFSETQ. This CDR3 is built from 13 residues. Trimming shortened V by 7 bases and J by 7 bases, and 17 bases separated the two germline ends. The CDR3 bases are TGCGCCAGCGTCGCACTCCCTCGGGGGACCCAGTACTTC. Protein sequence: CASVALPRGTQYF. Full variable domain (remainder filled in from reference TRBV5-1 and TRBJ2-5): KAGVTQTPRYLIKTRGQQVTLSCSPISGHRSVSWYQQTPGQGLQFLFEYFSETQRNKGNFPGRFSGRQFSNSRSEMNVSTLELGDSALYLCASVALPRGTQYFGPGTRLLVL.

V gene TRBV7-9 combines with J gene TRBJ2-7; D is ambiguous. With 3 bases removed from V and 2 bases from J, the gap between germline ends came to 2 bases. The CDR3 has 11 residues. CDR1 is SEHNR and CDR2 is FQNEAQ in the germline V gene (reference sequence). The CDR3 region is CASSFTYEQYF. Written as DNA, the CDR3 is TGTGCCAGCAGCTTTACCTACGAGCAGTACTTC.

V and J are TRBV5-6 and TRBJ2-7; weak D call: TRBD1 (6 bases). V lost 7 bases and J lost 3, with 11 bases in between. CDR3 length: 12 residues. From germline, CDR1 is SGHDT and CDR2 YYEEEE. The CDR3 region is CASGDTDYEQYF. CDR3 sequence (DNA): TGTGCCAGCGGGGACACCGACTACGAGCAGTACTTC.

The genes are TRBV15 and TRBJ2-1; TRBD2 matches at 12 bases. Trimming removed 6 bases from V and 10 bases from J; junction bases left unmatched: 7. The CDR3 is 14 amino acids. Looked up from germline, CDR1 is LNHNV and CDR2 is YYDKDF (reference sequence). CDR3 loop: CATSPRTSGTEQFF. The CDR3 coding sequence is TGTGCCACCAGTCCCAGGACTAGCGGGACCGAGCAGTTCTTC.

The chain has TRBV6-5 and TRBJ2-1, with TRBD2 matching 8 bases. Germline V gene data show CDR1 as MNHEY and CDR2 as SVGAGI. CDR3 length: 12 residues. The ends lost 6 bases at V and 7 bases at J; junction bases unmatched: 2. Here the CDR3 DNA reads TGTGCCAGCAGGGGCGGGGGGAATGAGCAGTTCTTC. Its protein product is CASRGGGNEQFF.

The chain carries TRBV28 and TRBJ1-5; D not resolved. Germline values: CDR1 MDHEN, CDR2 SYDVKM. Deletions cut 3 bases from V and 5 bases from J, with 14 bases between. CDR3 length: 15 residues. The CDR3 loop reads CASSFEAVTDQPQHF. The CDR3 DNA reads TGTGCCAGCAGTTTTGAGGCCGTCACCGATCAGCCCCAGCATTTT. The full variable domain, with the rest looked up from reference TRBV28 and TRBJ1-5, is DVKVTQSSRYLVKRTGEKVFLECVQDMDHENMFWYRQDPGLGLRLIYFSYDVKMKEKGDIPEGYSVSREKKERFSLILESASTNQTSMYLCASSFEAVTDQPQHFGDGTRLSIL.